These 26 T cell receptor beta chains originate from one sample sequenced in a study of CD8+CD57+ T cells in acquired aplastic anemia (dated by TCRdb to about 2018). Flow cytometry had shown CD8+CD57+ cell expansion in the patients selected for sequencing. Reads for this sample came from an Illumina HiSeq 2000. Genomic DNA was used as template for profiling of TCR beta VDJ combinations and CDR3 sequences. The public reads were reprocessed in TCRdb via fastp at Q25 and MiXCR, keeping in-frame beta chains. Records with the same CDR3 protein are collapsed into one entry carrying the most frequent genes and DNA. The sample includes roughly 250,000 distinct CDR3 sequences, with 82% observed a single time. The ten largest clones add up to about two fifths of the sample. The sample comprised sorted CD4+, CD8+, or CD8+CD57+ T cells (not recorded which) from PBMCs. These receptors were taken from a human donor with aplastic anemia.

V is TRBV7-9 and J is TRBJ2-3, with TRBD2 as a possible D gene (5 bases). CDR3 length: 15 residues. Germline V CDR1 and CDR2: SEHNR, FQNEAQ (reference sequence). The V end was cut by 5 bases, the J end by 12 bases, with 24 bases between. The CDR3 loop is CASSVVPGELFIQYF. In DNA form, the CDR3 reads TGTGCCAGCAGCGTAGTACCCGGGGAGCTGTTTATTCAGTATTTT. The whole variable domain, remainder taken from reference TRBV7-9 and TRBJ2-3, is DTGVSQNPRHKITKRGQNVTFRCDPISEHNRLYWYRQTLGQGPEFLTYFQNEAQLEKSRLLSDRFSAERPKGSFSTLEIQRTEQGDSAMYLCASSVVPGELFIQYFGPGTRLTVL.

To note about this clonotype: Without the conserved terminal phenylalanine or tryptophan, this CDR3 likely stems from a read error. The DNA is omitted, as the CDR3 cannot be located on it reliably, and the CDR3 follows TCRdb's listing. The V gene is TRBV7-9, the J gene TRBJ2-3; TRBD1 is taken as the D call from the table, unchecked against the DNA. Counting both end residues, the CDR3 totals 12 amino acids. CDR1 and CDR2 from the germline V gene are SEHNR and FQNEAQ (reference sequence). The CDR3 protein is CASSLGAGSRAI.

The CDR3 spells CASSLDLTGEKLFF. The CDR3 region has the DNA TGTGCCAGCAGCTTAGATCTGACAGGTGAAAAACTGTTTTTT. The genes are TRBV11-3 and TRBJ1-4; D is possibly TRBD1 (6 bases). The CDR3 runs 14 residues. CDR1 and CDR2 from the germline V gene are SGHNT and YENEEA. The ends were cut back, 0 bases at V and 7 bases at J, with 9 bases in the middle.

The rearrangement uses TRBV7-3 and TRBJ1-1; D unresolved. Germline lookup yields CDR1 SGHTA and CDR2 FQGTGA. This CDR3 spans 15 amino acids. V lost 7 bases, J lost 13 bases, and 28 bases lay in between. The CDR3 spells CASTLEVKAVNHGFF. Here the CDR3 DNA reads TGTGCCAGCACATTAGAGGTGAAAGCCGTCAATCACGGTTTCTTT.

The chain links TRBV11-3 to TRBJ1-4; no clear D gene. Germline CDR1 SGHNT, CDR2 YENEEA. CDR3 length: 15 amino acids. The V gene lost 2 bases and the J gene lost 4 bases, with 11 bases spanning the gap. The CDR3, as DNA: TGTGCCAGCAGCTTACATCTGACGAATAATGAAAAACTGTTTTTT. Translating it yields CASSLHLTNNEKLFF.

A note on this clonotype: The conserved closing phenylalanine or tryptophan is absent in this CDR3, likely reflecting a read error. CDR3 nucleotides: TGTGCCAGCAGTATAGCTAGCGGAGCCTACAATGAGCAGCAGTACGTC. The encoded protein is CASSIASGAYNEQQYV. The V call is TRBV19, the J call TRBJ2-5, with TRBD2 identical over 7 bases. Per the germline V gene, CDR1 is LNHDA and CDR2 is SQIVND (reference sequence). This CDR3 has 16 residues.

Regarding this clonotype: At one of its ends the junction is not consistent with the germline gene, which may arise from a read error. The V and J genes are TRBV9 and TRBJ2-7; perhaps D is TRBD1 or TRBD2 (5 bases each). CDR3 size: 14 residues. Germline V CDR1 and CDR2: SGDLS, YYNGEE. The CDR3 protein is CASSEGTARNEPHF. The CDR3, as DNA: TGTGCCAGCAGCGAAGGGACCGCCCGAAATGAGCCCCACTTC.

This sequence joins TRBV7-6 and TRBJ1-1; no definite D call. The CDR3 length is 15 residues. V was trimmed by 1 base and J by 13 bases, leaving 22 bases between them. Germline V gene sequence: CDR1 SGHVS, CDR2 FNYEAQ. CDR3 in DNA: TGTGCCAGCAGCTTAGACCTCACAGCGAAAGAGGCCCATTTCTTT. Translating gives CASSLDLTAKEAHFF.

The J gene is TRBJ1-6, the V gene TRBV10-3; unclear D gene. V lost 3 bases and J 10 bases, leaving 13 bases between the germline ends. CDR1 is ENHRY and CDR2 is SYGVKD in the germline V gene. The CDR3 sequence is 14 residues long. DNA for the CDR3: TGTGCCATCAGTGACCGGGCCGAGGGATCACCCCTCCACTTT. Amino acids: CAISDRAEGSPLHF.

The CDR3: CATLDGPHYEQYF. As DNA, the CDR3 is TGTGCCACCCTGGACGGACCTCACTACGAGCAGTACTTC. The chain uses TRBV25-1 and TRBJ2-7, with no clear D. CDR3 length: 13 amino acids. V was cut by 10 bases and J by 3 bases, with 16 bases left in between. Germline V gene sequence: CDR1 MGHDK, CDR2 SYGVNS.

The chain has TRBV11-2 and TRBJ2-2; 8 nucleotides line up with TRBD1. This CDR3 has 14 amino acids. The ends lost 7 bases at V and 6 bases at J; junction bases unmatched: 7. The germline V gene encodes CDR1 SGHAT and CDR2 FQNNGV. In DNA, the CDR3 is TGTGCCAGCACCTTGACAGGGGACGCCGGGGAGCTGTTTTTT. This sequence encodes CASTLTGDAGELFF. Full variable domain (missing parts from reference TRBV11-2 and TRBJ2-2): EAGVAQSPRYKIIEKRQSVAFWCNPISGHATLYWYQQILGQGPKLLIQFQNNGVVDDSQLPKDRFSAERLKGVDSTLKIQPAKLEDSAVYLCASTLTGDAGELFFGEGSRLTVL.

This clonotype was detected only a few times. The genes are TRBV25-1 and TRBJ1-1, with D unresolved. The germline V gene encodes CDR1 MGHDK and CDR2 SYGVNS. The CDR3 has 11 amino acids. Trimming took off 8 bases at V and 2 bases at J, with 6 bases between the two ends. The CDR3 coding sequence is TGTGCCAGCGGGGTTAACACTGAAGCTTTCTTT. Encoded protein: CASGVNTEAFF.

Notes on this clonotype: Germline and junction disagree at one end, which may indicate a read error. This chain uses TRBV2 with TRBJ1-2, with D possibly TRBD1 on 6 matching bases. Germline lookup yields CDR1 SNHLY and CDR2 FYNNEI. The CDR3 is 16 residues long. CDR3 loop: CASGDGGRGSHYVYTF. Here the CDR3 DNA reads TGTGCCAGCGGGGACGGGGGCAGGGGCTCGCACTATGTCTACACCTTC.

Regarding this clonotype: It is unclear where the CDR3 begins or ends on the DNA, so no DNA is shown, and the CDR3 is as TCRdb lists it. J is TRBJ2-3 and V is TRBV9; TRBD1 was called by the table and not checked on the DNA. The CDR3 length equals 14 residues, ends included. Looked up from germline, CDR1 is SGDLS and CDR2 is YYNGEE. CDR3 sequence: CASSLSSAPAFWYF.

J is TRBJ2-6 and V is TRBV7-9; D gene ambiguous. The CDR3 spans 17 residues. V was trimmed by 7 bases and J by 7 bases, leaving 23 bases between them. Per the germline V gene, CDR1 is SEHNR and CDR2 is FQNEAQ (reference sequence). The CDR3 loop reads CASTLERSPSGANVLTF. In DNA, the CDR3 is TGTGCCAGCACCCTAGAGAGGAGCCCCTCGGGCGCCAACGTCCTGACTTTC.

To note about this clonotype: At one end, the junction sequence differs from germline, possibly due to a read error. The CDR3 region is CASSLAGGGASSNF. CDR3 DNA sequence: TGTGCCAGCAGCTTAGCGGGGGGGGGCGCTAGCAGTAATTTT. This chain joins TRBV9 and TRBJ2-3; TRBD2 matches at 11 bases. The CDR3 covers 14 residues. Germline-derived CDR1 and CDR2 are SGDLS and YYNGEE.

For this clonotype: The junction departs from the called germline gene at one end, perhaps through a read error. V is TRBV15 and J is TRBJ1-2, with D tentatively TRBD1 (5 bases). The CDR3 totals 15 residues. From germline, CDR1 is LNHNV and CDR2 YYDKDF (reference sequence). The CDR3 DNA follows: TGTGCCAGCAGCGGAGACAGCGAGCCAGAGGACGGCTACTCCTTC. Encoded protein: CASSGDSEPEDGYSF.

A remark on this clonotype: Since no conserved phenylalanine or tryptophan closes the CDR3, a read error is the likely cause. It is unclear where the CDR3 begins or ends on the DNA, so no DNA is shown, and the CDR3 is as TCRdb lists it. The V gene is TRBV7-7, the J gene TRBJ2-3; the table assigns TRBD1, which was not confirmed against the DNA. The CDR3 has 13 residues if both end residues are counted. Per germline, CDR1 SSHAT and CDR2 FNYEAQ (reference sequence). CDR3 residues: CSSGVRATDPKFS.

The chain joins TRBV20-1 to TRBJ1-1; possible D gene TRBD1, 5 bases. CDR3 length: 15 residues. The germline CDR1 and CDR2 sequences are DFQATT and SNEGSKA (reference sequence). V lost 3 bases and J 2 bases, leaving 16 bases between the germline ends. The DNA of the CDR3 is TGCAGTGCTAGGAAATGGGGGTTCAGCAACACTGAAGCTTTCTTT. Translation: CSARKWGFSNTEAFF.

Comments on this clonotype: An end of the junction does not agree with germline; a read error may underlie this. The J gene is TRBJ1-6, the V gene TRBV7-9; D possibly corresponds to TRBD1 (5 bases). This CDR3 has 14 amino acids. The germline V gene encodes CDR1 SEHNR and CDR2 FQNEAQ (reference sequence). CDR3: CASSFGRGGAPDDF. The CDR3 DNA reads TGTGCCAGCAGCTTTGGACGGGGCGGGGCGCCCGACGACTTT.

The chain has TRBV10-3 and TRBJ2-7, with 9 bases aligning to TRBD2. Unmatched junction bases numbered 10, after V lost 3 bases and J lost 4 bases. The germline V gene has CDR1 ENHRY and CDR2 SYGVKD. The CDR3 extends over 16 amino acids. CDR3 DNA sequence: TGTGCCATCAGTGATGTGCGGGGGGGTCTGTTGTACGAGCAGTACTTC. Protein product: CAISDVRGGLLYEQYF.

Concerning this clonotype itself: Because the CDR3 is missing its conserved closing phenylalanine or tryptophan, this is likely a read error. Because the CDR3's place on the DNA is in doubt, the DNA is left out and the CDR3 is given as listed by TCRdb. The J gene is TRBJ2-3, the V gene TRBV7-8; the table assigns TRBD1, which was not confirmed against the DNA. Per germline, CDR1 SGHVS and CDR2 FQNEAQ. The CDR3 has 13 residues if both end residues are counted. The CDR3 is CASRDAGQGSTDT.

This clonotype was observed a single time. The CDR3 ends on some other residue instead of the conserved phenylalanine or tryptophan, so this is likely a read error. The limits of the CDR3 on the DNA are not certain, so only TCRdb's listed CDR3 is given. This sequence joins TRBV7-3 and TRBJ2-3; TRBD1, the D gene given by the table, was not confirmed from the DNA. The CDR3 numbers 13 amino acids, ends counted. CDR1 SGHTA and CDR2 FQGTGA come from the germline V gene. The CDR3 sequence is CASSLGGGGQDEA.

CDR3 residues: CASGEGGTDTHWHYF. The CDR3 bases are TGTGCCAGCGGGGAGGGAGGCACCGATACGCACTGGCATTACTTC. The V and J genes are TRBV2 and TRBJ2-7, with 7 bases identical to TRBD2. The CDR3 length is 15 residues. V shed 8 bases and J 13 bases; nucleotides not matched to a gene: 23. Per germline, CDR1 SNHLY and CDR2 FYNNEI.

The chain links TRBV2 to TRBJ1-2; D might be TRBD1 (5 bases). The J call may be faulty, since TRBJ2-5 better matches the DNA end. Germline V lookup: CDR1 SNHLY, CDR2 FYNNEI. The CDR3 runs 13 residues. CDR3 protein: CASRQGVTDSQYF. The CDR3 nucleotides read TGTGCCAGCAGGCAAGGGGTCACAGATAGCCAGTACTTC.

This clonotype was observed many times. V and J are TRBV7-3 and TRBJ2-5; 10 positions agree with TRBD1. The CDR3 covers 15 residues. V shed 5 bases and J 5 bases; nucleotides not matched to a gene: 8. Germline V gene data show CDR1 as SGHTA and CDR2 as FQGTGA. Here the CDR3 DNA reads TGTGCCAGCAGCGGGACAGGGGCGTTTAGGGAGACCCAGTACTTC. Translation gives CASSGTGAFRETQYF.